These T cell receptor beta chains were read from a single sample in a study of cytomegalovirus exposure and HLA in healthy donors. Using immunoSEQ multiplex PCR, the repertoire was profiled, and TCRdb retains in-frame clones only, with some absent. Here the sample spans 90,000 to 150,000 clones, approximately 89% being singletons. Sequenced sample: PBMCs. The receptors were gathered from a man between 18 and 35 years old in good health and CMV-seronegative. The CDR3 runs from the conserved cysteine through the conserved F or W. A D gene is named only where the DNA matches it firmly. The size of a clone is reported for some rows only, either as once, few or many, or as a class for expanded clones.

TRBJ2-1 TRBD2 TRBV28 few TGTGCCAGCAGTTGGACTAGCGGGAGGGCCTCGCAGTTCTTC CASSWTSGRASQFF
TRBJ2-7 TRBD1 TRBV11-1 . TGTGCCAGCAGCTCCCAGACAGGGCGATTCCACTACGAGCAGTACTTC CASSSQTGRFHYEQYF
TRBJ1-1 . TRBV7-2 . TGTGCCAGCAGCTTCGGTATCGGGAGGAACACTGAAGCTTTCTTT CASSFGIGRNTEAFF
TRBJ2-3 . TRBV10-3 once TGTGCCATCAGTGAACGGGTTTTAGATACGCAGTATTTT CAISERVLDTQYF
TRBJ2-1 . TRBV5-4 . TGTGCCAGCAGCTTCACTGGTGGCGGGCCCAATGAGCAGTTCTTC CASSFTGGGPNEQFF
TRBJ1-2 . TRBV30 . TGTGCCTGGAGCTTGGAGGAATTCTCTAACTATGGCTACACCTTC CAWSLEEFSNYGYTF
TRBJ1-1 TRBD1 TRBV10-3 . TGTGCCATCGGACAGGGAAATAGGAACACTGAAGCTTTCTTT CAIGQGNRNTEAFF
TRBJ1-5 TRBD1 TRBV7-2 . TGTGCCAGCAGCTTCCGGGACAGATTTGTTGGAAGCAATCAGCCCCAGCATTTT CASSFRDRFVGSNQPQHF
TRBJ2-7 . TRBV18 . TGTGCCAGCTCACCCCGGGACACGGCTTACGAGCAGTACTTC CASSPRDTAYEQYF
TRBJ2-5 TRBD2 TRBV4-1 . TGCGCCAGCAGCCAAGATAACCTAGCGGGGGGCCAAGAGACCCAGTACTTC CASSQDNLAGGQETQYF
TRBJ2-5 . TRBV12-5 . TGTGCTAGTGCCTCAGGGGGGCTAGAGACCCAGTACTTC CASASGGLETQYF
TRBJ2-5 TRBD1 TRBV2 . TGTGCCAGCAGTCTGACAGGGGCGGGAGAGACCCAGTACTTC CASSLTGAGETQYF
TRBJ2-2 TRBD2 TRBV27 . TGTGCCAGCAGTCCCGTTGCGGGAGCGTCCGGGGAGCTGTTTTTT CASSPVAGASGELFF
TRBJ2-7 . TRBV30 . TGTGCCTGGGGGGGGTCCTCCTACGAGCAGTACTTC CAWGGSSYEQYF
TRBJ2-5 TRBD1 TRBV4-1 . TGCGCCAGCAGCCACGACAGGGGGTTTGAAGAGACCCAGTACTTC CASSHDRGFEETQYF
TRBJ2-2 . TRBV5-1 . TGCGCCAGCAGCTTGGTGTCTAGTTTTACCGGGGAGCTGTTTTTT CASSLVSSFTGELFF
TRBJ1-1 . TRBV7-9 . TGTGCCAGCAGCACGCTACAGGGAAGATCTGAAGCTTTCTTT CASSTLQGRSEAFF
TRBJ2-7 . TRBV6-5 . TGTGCCAGCAGTTACCTCAGATCCCCCTACGAGCAGTACTTC CASSYLRSPYEQYF
TRBJ1-3 . TRBV6-6 few TGTGCCAGCAGCCCGGACAGTAGTTGGGGCACCATATATTTT CASSPDSSWGTIYF
TRBJ1-1 . TRBV30 . TGTGCCTGGAGTGTACGTATGCGGGATGAAGCTTTCTTT CAWSVRMRDEAFF
TRBJ1-1 TRBD1 TRBV9 . TGTGCCAGCAGCGTTGCGACAGGGGTTAACACTGAAGCTTTCTTT CASSVATGVNTEAFF
TRBJ1-6 . TRBV18 once TGTGCCAGCTCAATGGACAGTTCTTCACCCCTCCACTTT CASSMDSSSPLHF
TRBJ2-7 . TRBV6-5 . TGTGCCAGCAGTTACCTGGACAGCGACTACGAGCAGTACTTC CASSYLDSDYEQYF
TRBJ2-7 TRBD2 TRBV28 . TGTGCCAGCAGTTACCCGAAGGGACTAGCCTACGAGCAGTACTTC CASSYPKGLAYEQYF
TRBJ1-6 TRBD1 TRBV7-9 . TGTGCCAGCAGCGCAGGACAGGCGAATTCACCCCTCCACTTT CASSAGQANSPLHF
TRBJ2-1 TRBD2 TRBV4-2 . TGTGCCAGCAGCGGGGGGGGACTGAACCCAACCTACAATGAGCAGTTCTTC CASSGGGLNPTYNEQFF
TRBJ1-1 . TRBV6-1 . TGTGCCAGCAGTGAACTCGGGGGGAACACTGAAGCTTTCTTT CASSELGGNTEAFF
TRBJ1-1 . TRBV27 . TGTGCCAGCAACTCCGGGACATTGAACACTGAAGCTTTCTTT CASNSGTLNTEAFF
TRBJ2-3 TRBD2 TRBV27 . TGTGCCAGCAGTATAGCGGGAGTGTTCACAGATACGCAGTATTTT CASSIAGVFTDTQYF
TRBJ1-2 . TRBV7-2 . TGTGCCAGCAGCTTTGACAGTACTAACTATGGCTACACCTTC CASSFDSTNYGYTF
TRBJ2-5 TRBD2 TRBV4-1 . TGCGCCAGCAGCCAAGAGAGCCTAGCGGGACAAGAGACCCAGTACTTC CASSQESLAGQETQYF
TRBJ1-6 . TRBV28 . TGTGCCAGCAGTTTAAGGTCAGGTGGCGTTTACCCCGAGTTT CASSLRSGGVYPEF
TRBJ1-4 . TRBV28 . TGTGCCAGCAGTTTAACGGGTTCAACTAATGAAAAACTGTTTTTT CASSLTGSTNEKLFF
TRBJ1-5 TRBD1 TRBV2 few TGTGCCAGCAGTGGACAGGGGCCAAATCAGCCCCAGCATTTT CASSGQGPNQPQHF